This T cell receptor beta chain originates from a study of cytomegalovirus exposure and HLA in healthy donors. The PCR used 60 Vbeta and 13 Jbeta primers. This table comes from immunoSEQ multiplex PCR, and its TCRdb copy is limited to in-frame clones, with some not included. The repertoire includes some 120,000 clones, roughly 80% of them detected once, and more than 2.5% sits in the top ten. Trimming removed 2 bases at V and 5 bases at J, with 5 bases between. This CDR3 is 11 amino acids long. CDR1 is DFQATT and CDR2 is SNEGSKA in the germline V gene (reference sequence). The receptor's source is a woman aged 50 to 65 in good health and CMV-seronegative. The chain links TRBV20-1 to TRBJ2-3, with unresolved D. Sequencing was carried out using PBMCs. Written as DNA, the CDR3 is TGCAGTGCTAGACCTTTAGATACGCAGTATTTT. Its protein is CSARPLDTQYF.